This entry features one T cell receptor (beta chain) sequence. Antigen: not known. The sample belongs to a study of ipilimumab plus nivolumab after autologous stem cell transplantation. General observations from the study: The authors say TCR, Treg and microbiome findings warrant further study.

The CDR3 extends over 13 amino acids. Trimming cost V 5 bases and J 4 bases, with 9 bases left between them. Per the germline V gene, CDR1 is SGHNT and CDR2 is YENEEA. Patients got 3 mg/kg IV nivolumab weeks 1, 4, 7, 10, then biweekly through week 26. The protocol was immunoSEQ multiplex PCR, while the TCRdb copy is restricted to in-frame clones and leaves out a portion. This table has over 35,000 clones, around 93% appearing once. The rearrangement links TRBV11-3 to TRBJ2-1, with D unclear. The input for sequencing was PBMCs, taken in a trial of ipilimumab plus nivolumab as post-transplant consolidation. The sequence came from a male donor with multiple myeloma. The CDR3 region has the DNA TGTGCCAGCAGCCTGGGAAGTTACAATGAGCAGTTCTTC. Its translation is CASSLGSYNEQFF.